These T cell receptor beta chains were read from a single sample in a study of T-cell memory formation after mild COVID-19. TCRdb reanalysed the 5' RACE reads using MiXCR and keeps one entry per CDR3 protein. The table records 200,000 or so distinct CDR3 sequences, more than 8% of them present only once. The specimen sequenced was PBMCs or a T cell subset sorted from them (not recorded which). The receptors come from a man younger than 30 who had mild COVID-19 (a few samples of this study predate the infection). Cell type and time point are not known. CDR3s leave out the opening cysteine and the closing phenylalanine or tryptophan. Rows give clone size only sometimes, using once, few, many, or a class for an expanded clone.

v_gene	j_gene	abundance	CDR3aa
TRBV20-1	TRBJ2-3	many	SESSGGAEADTQY
TRBV20-1	TRBJ1-1	.	SAQGGAPNTEAF
TRBV7-3	TRBJ1-1	many	ASSPGLQNTEAF
TRBV7-6	TRBJ2-1	few	ASSSKRAVRGEQF
TRBV18	TRBJ2-7	.	ASSPQGSGEQY
TRBV20-1	TRBJ2-5	few	SAGPTGETQY
TRBV20-1	TRBJ2-3	many	SARDPTPDTQY
TRBV9	TRBJ2-5	few	ASSLDSGYQETQY
TRBV5-5	TRBJ1-2	.	ASNRITNRESGYT
TRBV12-3/TRBV12-4	TRBJ2-3	.	ASNRRGLAATDTQY
TRBV7-2	TRBJ1-2	few	ASSPHSGANYGYT
TRBV5-1	TRBJ1-4	.	ASSSGQPPGFNEKLF
TRBV6-5	TRBJ2-7	few	ASSYSSGRDYEQY
TRBV7-2	TRBJ2-3	many	ASSPGQGRDTQY
TRBV20-1	TRBJ2-2	few	SARRQSIGELF
TRBV5-1	TRBJ1-1	few	ASSGVIGVVAEAF
TRBV28	TRBJ1-2	.	ASRPPRGSGNYGYT
TRBV7-9	TRBJ2-4	few	ASSFLQVAKNIQY
TRBV4-3	TRBJ1-6	.	ASSQDVGRGWNSPLH
TRBV24-1	TRBJ2-2	.	ATSDDWTGELF
TRBV7-9	TRBJ1-5	few	ASSAGTGSGSNQPQH
TRBV5-6	TRBJ1-5	many	ASSLGDSLQPQH
TRBV4-3	TRBJ2-3	.	ASSQAFSSGVPDTQY
TRBV25-1	TRBJ1-4	.	ASSEYRGLGEKLF
TRBV27	TRBJ2-1	few	ASTTSGNEQF
TRBV7-9	TRBJ1-1	many	ASIKILGVGRGFPEAF
TRBV7-9	TRBJ1-2	many	ASSFFQGGGYT
TRBV7-9	TRBJ1-6	few	ASSHDRFKSPLH
TRBV7-2	TRBJ1-1	.	ASSLAWWSNTEAF
TRBV4-2	TRBJ2-3	many	ASSQEGVRADTQY
TRBV6-5	TRBJ1-6	.	ASSVWSNNSPLH
TRBV6-2/TRBV6-3	TRBJ2-3	many	ASSWVKGTDTQY
TRBV20-1	TRBJ2-3	.	SARDPGRGGGDTQY
TRBV7-9	TRBJ1-6	.	ASSRTGNSPLH
TRBV7-2	TRBJ2-5	few	ASSLGLAEWETQY
TRBV9	TRBJ2-5	few	ASRPGWGGEETQY
TRBV7-2	TRBJ2-1	.	ASSLGRVDEQF
TRBV5-1	TRBJ2-5	few	ASSAGGAEETQY
TRBV20-1	TRBJ2-5	few	SARYGVETQY
TRBV9	TRBJ1-4	few	ASSVDPAGTNEKLF
TRBV20-1	TRBJ1-5	.	SASRGLQPQH
TRBV6-1	TRBJ1-3	many	ASSSLYTGNTIY
TRBV7-6	TRBJ1-2	.	ASSLDQLNYGYT